These 27 T cell receptor beta chains share one sample of origin, sequenced in a study of T cell repertoires in cytomegalovirus infection. One entry per CDR3 protein results from TCRdb running MiXCR on the reads. The table shows nearly 700,000 distinct CDR3 sequences, with about 30% occurring only once. These receptors' antigens are unknown. Material: cultured PBMCs, obtained from culture after CMV antigen stimulation. Receptors were obtained from a human donor in good health (CMV status not recorded). Some clones in this sample may be carry-over from other donors' samples.

This clonotype was detected only a few times. Germline is not matched at one junction end, which may reflect a read error. The chain carries TRBV7-9 and TRBJ2-7; TRBD2 matches 8 bases. In germline, CDR1 is SEHNR, CDR2 FQNEAQ (reference sequence). This CDR3 contains 15 residues. CDR3 nucleotide sequence: TGTGCCAGCAACTTAAGAGGACTAGCCCTCGACGAGCAGTACTTC. Its protein product is CASNLRGLALDEQYF.

This clonotype turned up a few times. V gene TRBV4-3 combines with J gene TRBJ1-2; 11 bases line up with TRBD1. The CDR3 loop spans 16 amino acids. The junction had 4 bases not matched to a gene; V was cut back by 1 base and J by 3 bases. Germline CDR1 LGHNA, CDR2 YSLEER. Here the CDR3 DNA reads TGCGCCAGCAGCCAAGGCTCGGGACAGGGGGACTATGGCTACACCTTC. Translating it yields CASSQGSGQGDYGYTF.

The chain has TRBV10-3 and TRBJ2-1, with a tentative D call TRBD2 (5 bases). V gave up 0 bases and J gave up 9 bases, with 6 bases separating them. The CDR3 contains 12 residues. CDR1 and CDR2 from the germline V gene are ENHRY and SYGVKD. The CDR3 protein is CAISESAGEQFF. The CDR3 DNA reads TGTGCCATCAGTGAGTCGGCGGGTGAGCAGTTCTTC.

This clonotype was counted a few times. The V and J genes are TRBV7-8 and TRBJ2-5; the D is unclear. This CDR3 comprises 14 residues. The germline gives CDR1 SGHVS, CDR2 FQNEAQ. Between the trimmed V and J ends, which lost 5 bases and 5 bases, there was a span of 15 bases. The CDR3 coding sequence is TGTGCCAGCAGCCCCCAGCGCGTGCGGGAGACCCAGTACTTC. Amino acids: CASSPQRVRETQYF.

This clonotype showed up just a few times. The chain is built from TRBV11-2 and TRBJ2-5, with 13 bases fitting TRBD2. Per the germline V gene, CDR1 is SGHAT and CDR2 is FQNNGV. V shed 5 bases and J 2 bases; nucleotides not matched to a gene: 8. The CDR3 covers 17 residues. The chain's CDR3 is CASSPTSGRHGQETQYF. CDR3 sequence (DNA): TGTGCCAGCAGCCCGACTAGCGGGAGGCATGGTCAAGAGACCCAGTACTTC. Full variable domain (remainder filled in from reference TRBV11-2 and TRBJ2-5): EAGVAQSPRYKIIEKRQSVAFWCNPISGHATLYWYQQILGQGPKLLIQFQNNGVVDDSQLPKDRFSAERLKGVDSTLKIQPAKLEDSAVYLCASSPTSGRHGQETQYFGPGTRLLVL.

The V call is TRBV18, the J call TRBJ2-7; possible D gene TRBD2, 7 bases. Germline CDR1 and CDR2: KGHSH and LQKENI. Trimming removed 3 bases at V and 2 bases at J, with 14 bases between. This CDR3 contains 15 residues. CDR3 coding DNA: TGTGCCAGCTCACCCCGGGGGGCAGGTACCTACGAGCAGTACTTC. It specifies CASSPRGAGTYEQYF. Variable domain in full (rest from reference TRBV18 and TRBJ2-7): NAGVMQNPRHLVRRRGQEARLRCSPMKGHSHVYWYRQLPEEGLKFMVYLQKENIIDESGMPKERFSAEFPKEGPSILRIQQVVRGDSAAYFCASSPRGAGTYEQYFGPGTRLTVT.

The J gene is TRBJ2-7, the V gene TRBV7-9; 9 bases match TRBD1. V lost 5 bases and J lost 5; bases outside the gene matches: 13. CDR3 length: 16 residues. CDR1 is SEHNR and CDR2 is FQNEAQ in the germline V gene (reference sequence). The CDR3 here is CASSPPPGTGYNEQYF. The CDR3 DNA is TGTGCCAGCAGCCCTCCGCCCGGGACAGGGTATAACGAGCAGTACTTC.

On this clonotype itself: The conserved phenylalanine or tryptophan normally closing the CDR3 is absent here, so this likely arose from a read error. V gene TRBV29-1 combines with J gene TRBJ1-1; TRBD1 might be the D (6 bases). The CDR3 covers 10 residues. Germline V lookup: CDR1 SQVTM, CDR2 ANQGSEA. V lost 6 bases to trimming and J lost 8 bases, with 10 bases between them. CDR3: CSVWTVEAFL. CDR3 sequence (DNA): TGCAGCGTCTGGACAGTAGAAGCTTTCTTG.

This clonotype was recorded a few times. This CDR3 reads CASSLGSPRIYEQYF. For the CDR3, the DNA is TGTGCCAGCAGCTTAGGATCCCCCAGGATCTACGAGCAGTACTTC. The chain links TRBV7-2 to TRBJ2-7; D remains ambiguous. Per germline, CDR1 SGHTA and CDR2 FQGNSA. V dropped 1 base and J dropped 3 bases, with 13 bases sitting between them. This CDR3 region has 15 residues.

The V call is TRBV7-9, the J call TRBJ2-3; 9 nucleotides match TRBD2. The germline V gene encodes CDR1 SEHNR and CDR2 FQNEAQ (reference sequence). Trimming took 0 bases from V and 3 from J; bases not matched to a gene: 4. The CDR3 has 16 amino acids. CDR3 coding DNA: TGTGCCAGCAGCTTAGCTCGACTAGCGGCGACAGATACGCAGTATTTT. It encodes CASSLARLAATDTQYF.

The genes are TRBV28 and TRBJ2-7; 12 nucleotides line up with TRBD1. With 6 bases clipped from V and 7 bases from J, the junction kept 7 bases outside the gene matches. CDR1 MDHEN and CDR2 SYDVKM come from the germline V gene. The CDR3 extends over 14 amino acids. CDR3 DNA sequence: TGTGCCAGCAGGGAGGGACAGGGGGCTTGGGAGCAGTACTTC. Translation gives CASREGQGAWEQYF. The full variable domain, completed using reference TRBV28 and TRBJ2-7, is DVKVTQSSRYLVKRTGEKVFLECVQDMDHENMFWYRQDPGLGLRLIYFSYDVKMKEKGDIPEGYSVSREKKERFSLILESASTNQTSMYLCASREGQGAWEQYFGPGTRLTVT.

J is TRBJ1-5 and V is TRBV12-5; no clear D. The CDR3 consists of 12 residues. V shed 6 bases and J shed 10 bases, with 13 bases lying between them. Germline CDR1 reads LGHNT; CDR2 reads FRNRAP. CDR3 bases: TGTGCTAGTGGCTCAGACGGAACACCCCAGCATTTT. This encodes CASGSDGTPQHF.

This clonotype was picked up many times. The chain uses TRBV6-5 and TRBJ1-1; 8 bases map to TRBD1. CDR1 is MNHEY and CDR2 is SVGAGI in the germline V gene. The CDR3 length is 14 residues. Trimming removed 6 bases from V and 10 bases from J; junction bases left unmatched: 13. The CDR3 DNA is TGTGCCAGCAGACCCCCTTTGCAGGGGGCTCTAGCTTTCTTT. It yields the protein CASRPPLQGALAFF.

The sample holds many counts of this clonotype. The chain couples TRBV11-2 to TRBJ1-1; D is possibly TRBD1 (5 bases). V was shortened by 5 bases and J by 7 bases, with 17 bases between the two germline ends. There are 14 residues in the CDR3. Germline V lookup: CDR1 SGHAT, CDR2 FQNNGV. The CDR3 DNA reads as TGTGCCAGCAGCCAAGGCAGGGAAAGGGGTGAAGCTTTCTTT. It specifies CASSQGRERGEAFF.

The sample holds a few counts of this clonotype. The V call is TRBV20-1, the J call TRBJ2-5; weak D call: TRBD1 (5 bases). CDR3 length: 13 residues. V lost 6 bases and J lost 5, with 16 bases in between. Germline V gene lookup returns CDR1 DFQATT and CDR2 SNEGSKA (reference sequence). CDR3 loop: CSATAGKPETQYF. Here the CDR3 DNA reads TGCAGTGCCACTGCAGGGAAACCGGAGACCCAGTACTTC.

This clonotype was seen only a few times. The J gene is TRBJ2-1, the V gene TRBV4-1, with D maybe TRBD2 (6 bases). The CDR3 loop spans 13 amino acids. Germline-derived CDR1 and CDR2 are MGHRA and YSYEKL. V was pared by 6 bases and J by 7 bases, with 13 bases between. The DNA for the CDR3 is TGCGCCAGCAGTTGGGACTTCTTAAATGAGCAGTTCTTC. Amino acids: CASSWDFLNEQFF.

V gene TRBV20-1 combines with J gene TRBJ2-7; 10 nucleotides align to TRBD2. The length of the CDR3 is 15 residues. Germline CDR1 and CDR2: DFQATT and SNEGSKA (reference sequence). The V segment lost 5 bases and the J segment 2 bases; nucleotides outside the gene matches: 9. Here the CDR3 DNA reads TGCAGTGCTGCCCGACTAGCGGGCGAGACCTACGAGCAGTACTTC. This encodes CSAARLAGETYEQYF.

This chain uses TRBV6-6 with TRBJ2-3; 8 nucleotides line up with TRBD2. Germline CDR1 and CDR2: MNHNY and SVGAGI (reference sequence). With V trimmed by 6 bases and J by 10 bases, 12 bases remained unmatched. The CDR3 covers 14 residues. For the CDR3, the DNA is TGTGCCAGCAGAACCCTACCAGGACTAGCCGCGCAGTATTTT. It translates to CASRTLPGLAAQYF.

This clonotype was detected only a few times. V is TRBV6-6 and J is TRBJ2-5, with 10 nucleotides matching TRBD2. Looked up from germline, CDR1 is MNHNY and CDR2 is SVGAGI (reference sequence). Trimming cost V 2 bases and J 0 bases; bases outside gene matches: 3. The CDR3 is 16 residues long. Here the CDR3 DNA reads TGTGCCAGCAGTTACAGTCTAGCGGGGGACCAAGAGACCCAGTACTTC. It encodes CASSYSLAGDQETQYF.

This rearrangement joins TRBV6-2 or TRBV6-3 to TRBJ1-4; D is unclear. Per the germline V gene, CDR1 is MNHEY and CDR2 is SVGEGT. The CDR3 is made up of 14 amino acids. The V end was cut by 6 bases, the J end by 0 bases, with 8 bases between. CDR3 coding DNA: TGTGCCAGCAGCCAACAAACAACTAATGAAAAACTGTTTTTT. This gives the protein CASSQQTTNEKLFF.

The chain carries TRBV18 and TRBJ2-7; D may correspond to TRBD1 or TRBD2 (5 bases each). Germline values: CDR1 KGHSH, CDR2 LQKENI. The ends were cut back, 0 bases at V and 6 bases at J, with 9 bases in the middle. The CDR3 has 13 amino acids. CDR3: CASSPPAGAEQYF. DNA for the CDR3: TGTGCCAGCTCACCACCGGCCGGGGCCGAGCAGTACTTC. The variable domain in full, with the rest retrieved from reference TRBV18 and TRBJ2-7, is NAGVMQNPRHLVRRRGQEARLRCSPMKGHSHVYWYRQLPEEGLKFMVYLQKENIIDESGMPKERFSAEFPKEGPSILRIQQVVRGDSAAYFCASSPPAGAEQYFGPGTRLTVT.

This clonotype occurred a few times. The V gene is TRBV9, the J gene TRBJ1-2; D is ambiguous. The ends were cut back, 4 bases at V and 5 bases at J, with 12 bases in the middle. The CDR3 loop spans 13 amino acids. The germline V gene encodes CDR1 SGDLS and CDR2 YYNGEE. This CDR3 reads CASSSGILYGYTF. The CDR3 nucleotides read TGTGCCAGCAGCTCCGGAATCCTTTATGGCTACACCTTC.

At least ten counts were recorded for this clonotype. The chain links TRBV7-9 to TRBJ2-5; D ambiguous. Trimming removed 1 base from V and 3 bases from J, with 6 bases in between. In germline, CDR1 is SEHNR, CDR2 FQNEAQ (reference sequence). CDR3 length: 13 residues. CDR3 sequence (DNA): TGTGCCAGCAGCTTAGTTCACAAAGAGACCCAGTACTTC. Its protein is CASSLVHKETQYF.

This chain connects TRBV5-4 to TRBJ2-2; 9 bases fit TRBD2. This CDR3 is built from 16 residues. Per germline, CDR1 SGHNT and CDR2 YYREEE (reference sequence). V lost 5 bases to trimming and J lost 0 bases; unmatched junction nucleotides: 5. The CDR3 DNA sequence: TGTGCCAGCAGTCCTTCTAGCGGGACGAACACCGGGGAGCTGTTTTTT. Amino acid sequence: CASSPSSGTNTGELFF.

This clonotype was counted only a few times. The gene calls are TRBV29-1 and TRBJ2-3; no firm D call. Trimming cost V 6 bases and J 5 bases, with 18 bases left between them. Germline CDR1 reads SQVTM; CDR2 reads ANQGSEA. The length of the CDR3 is 14 residues. For the CDR3, the DNA is TGCAGCGTCCTCTGGGCCCTAGGCTTAGATACGCAGTATTTT. This sequence encodes CSVLWALGLDTQYF.

This clonotype came up many times. CDR3 nucleotide sequence: TGTGCCAGCAGCTTAGCCCAACGTCGATTTAGCAATCAGCCCCAGCATTTT. Translating it yields CASSLAQRRFSNQPQHF. The chain has TRBV7-8 and TRBJ1-5; D not certain. Germline V CDR1 and CDR2: SGHVS, FQNEAQ. The V end was cut by 0 bases, the J end by 0 bases, with 12 bases between. This CDR3 has 17 residues.

This chain links TRBV4-2 with TRBJ1-1; 8 bases align to TRBD1. CDR1 is LGHNA and CDR2 is YNFKEQ in the germline V gene. Losses at the gene ends were 2 bases for V and 10 bases for J; bases not matched to a gene: 9. This CDR3 is 14 amino acids long. CDR3 residues: CASSQPMTGARAFF. The CDR3 DNA reads as TGTGCCAGCAGCCAACCGATGACAGGGGCGAGAGCTTTCTTT.